These 19 T cell receptor beta chains were all obtained from the same sample, sequenced in a study of blood T cell repertoires in COVID-19. Measured with immunoSEQ multiplex PCR; TCRdb has only the in-frame clones, and not every one. The sample includes over 150,000 clones, 86% seen only once; the top ten take less than 25%. The specimen sequenced was peripheral blood. The source of these receptors is a man aged 70 or older with active or convalescent COVID-19.

V is TRBV27 and J is TRBJ1-5; TRBD1 aligns across 8 bases. In germline, CDR1 is MNHEY, CDR2 SMNVEV (reference sequence). V was pared by 4 bases and J by 6 bases, with 5 bases of the junction left unmatched. The CDR3 is 14 residues long. CDR3 amino acids: CASSSDRGRQPQHF. For the CDR3, the DNA is TGTGCCAGCAGTTCTGACAGGGGACGTCAGCCCCAGCATTTT.

This chain connects TRBV19 to TRBJ2-7, with 9 bases fitting TRBD1. This CDR3 is built from 18 residues. The germline V gene encodes CDR1 LNHDA and CDR2 SQIVND (reference sequence). Trimming took 0 bases from V and 2 from J; bases not matched to a gene: 11. The CDR3 coding sequence is TGTGCCAGTAGTATAGATGGCAAAGGGACAGGGTGGACCTACGAGCAGTACTTC. This translates into CASSIDGKGTGWTYEQYF.

Only a few counts were recorded for this clone. The chain uses TRBV5-6 and TRBJ1-2; TRBD1 aligns across 7 bases. The CDR3 contains 15 residues. V dropped 1 base and J dropped 4; count of bases not matched to a gene: 7. Germline CDR1 is SGHDT and CDR2 is YYEEEE. The CDR3 DNA sequence: TGTGCCAGCAGCTTGAGTAGGGGGCTCGGCTATGGCTACACCTTC. Translating gives CASSLSRGLGYGYTF. The entire variable domain, with the rest obtained from reference TRBV5-6 and TRBJ1-2, is as follows: DAGVTQSPTHLIKTRGQQVTLRCSPKSGHDTVSWYQQALGQGPQFIFQYYEEEERQRGNFPDRFSGHQFPNYSSELNVNALLLGDSALYLCASSLSRGLGYGYTFGSGTRLTVV.

The rearrangement joins TRBV5-1 to TRBJ2-1; weak D call: TRBD2 (6 bases). Germline assignment: CDR1 SGHRS and CDR2 YFSETQ. Trimming took 0 bases from V and 6 from J, leaving 7 bases between them. The CDR3 runs 13 residues. The DNA for the CDR3 is TGCGCCAGCAGCTTGGGGAGGGTCAATGAGCAGTTCTTC. It is translated as CASSLGRVNEQFF.

This clone is a singleton in its sample. The chain is built from TRBV7-2 and TRBJ1-2; a weak D match, TRBD1 (5 bases). This CDR3 contains 14 residues. The germline gives CDR1 SGHTA, CDR2 FQGNSA. V was pared by 5 bases and J by 0 bases, with 10 bases between. The CDR3 DNA reads as TGTGCCAGCAGCCCCAGGGCAGCTAACTATGGCTACACCTTC. It specifies CASSPRAANYGYTF. Combining the CDR3 with reference TRBV7-2 and TRBJ1-2 gives the whole variable domain GAGVSQSPSNKVTEKGKDVELRCDPISGHTALYWYRQSLGQGLEFLIYFQGNSAPDKSGLPSDRFSAERTGGSVSTLTIQRTQQEDSAVYLCASSPRAANYGYTFGSGTRLTVV.

The V and J genes are TRBV19 and TRBJ2-7, with TRBD2 identical over 7 bases. Germline V CDR1 and CDR2: LNHDA, SQIVND (reference sequence). The CDR3 spans 12 residues. V gave up 9 bases and J gave up 0 bases; unmatched junction bases: 2. The CDR3 nucleotides read TGTGCCAGCTCGGGGGGCTCCTACGAGCAGTACTTC. Translated: CASSGGSYEQYF.

V and J are TRBV7-2 and TRBJ1-2; a weak D match, TRBD1 (5 bases). The CDR3 contains 12 residues. V was clipped by 3 bases and J by 5 bases, with 7 bases between them. Per the germline V gene, CDR1 is SGHTA and CDR2 is FQGNSA. The CDR3 here is CASSLQGYGYTF. DNA for the CDR3: TGTGCCAGCAGCTTGCAGGGTTATGGCTACACCTTC.

The rearrangement links TRBV7-2 to TRBJ1-2; D not certain. The CDR3 is made up of 16 amino acids. Germline values: CDR1 SGHTA, CDR2 FQGNSA. V lost 3 bases and J lost 8, with 22 bases in between. The CDR3 loop reads CASSLGGSGMRRGYTF. CDR3 bases: TGTGCCAGCAGCTTGGGTGGGTCGGGGATGAGGAGAGGCTACACCTTC.

The V gene is TRBV19, the J gene TRBJ1-2; 7 bases align to TRBD1. Germline-derived CDR1 and CDR2 are LNHDA and SQIVND (reference sequence). The CDR3 covers 12 residues. CDR3 protein: CGVEGADYGYTF. CDR3 coding DNA: TGTGGAGTAGAGGGGGCGGACTATGGCTACACCTTC. Variable domain in full (rest from reference TRBV19 and TRBJ1-2): DGGITQSPKYLFRKEGQNVTLSCEQNLNHDAMYWYRQDPGQGLRLIYYSQIVNDFQKGDIAEGYSVSREKKESFPLTVTSAQKNPTAFYLCGVEGADYGYTFGSGTRLTVV.

The chain recombines TRBV6-5 with TRBJ1-2; D is undetermined. Germline values: CDR1 MNHEY, CDR2 SVGAGI. Trimming removed 0 bases from V and 8 bases from J, with 10 bases in between. The CDR3 loop spans 13 amino acids. DNA of the CDR3: TGTGCCAGCAGTTACTCGTACATGGGCGGCTACACCTTC. It translates to CASSYSYMGGYTF.

The chain uses TRBV10-3 and TRBJ2-7; tentative D call: TRBD1 (5 bases). Germline CDR1 reads ENHRY; CDR2 reads SYGVKD. The ends were cut back, 3 bases at V and 5 bases at J, with 11 bases in the middle. The CDR3 is 13 residues long. The CDR3 protein is CAISERQGDEQYF. In nucleotides, the CDR3 is TGTGCCATCAGTGAACGCCAGGGCGACGAGCAGTACTTC.

This clone was recorded a few times. V is TRBV18 and J is TRBJ1-3; tentative D call: TRBD1 (6 bases). CDR1 and CDR2 (germline): KGHSH, LQKENI. Trimming took 4 bases from V and 2 from J, leaving 21 bases between them. The CDR3 runs to 18 residues. CDR3 in amino acids: CASSLRPRDTQPGNTIYF. The CDR3 DNA reads TGTGCCAGCTCACTTCGCCCCCGGGACACACAACCTGGAAACACCATATATTTT.

J is TRBJ1-2 and V is TRBV6-5; maybe TRBD1 (5 bases). This CDR3 comprises 13 residues. V was shortened by 5 bases and J by 1 base, with 8 bases between the two germline ends. Germline V CDR1 and CDR2: MNHEY, SVGAGI. CDR3 protein: CASSRQHNYGYTF. The DNA of the CDR3 is TGTGCCAGCAGTAGACAGCATAACTATGGCTACACCTTC.

The chain employs TRBV4-3 and TRBJ1-2; D may be TRBD1 (5 bases). This CDR3 region has 14 residues. Germline V CDR1 and CDR2: LGHNA, YSLEER. V lost 4 bases and J lost 7, with 16 bases in between. DNA for the CDR3: TGCGCCAGCAGCCTCGAGGTTGGGGCCGGTGGCTACACCTTC. This codes for CASSLEVGAGGYTF.

This clone was recorded a few times. The gene calls are TRBV11-2 and TRBJ1-1; possibly TRBD1 for D (6 bases). This CDR3 region has 14 residues. Germline-derived CDR1 and CDR2 are SGHAT and FQNNGV. The V and J ends lost 3 bases and 4 bases respectively, with 12 bases between them. CDR3 nucleotides: TGTGCCAGCAGCTTCGGGGGGCTAAGCACTGAAGCTTTCTTT. Its protein is CASSFGGLSTEAFF.

The chain combines TRBV5-1 with TRBJ1-2, with TRBD1 identical over 12 bases. CDR3 length equals 16 residues. V lost 4 bases to trimming and J lost 7 bases; unmatched junction nucleotides: 11. From germline, CDR1 is SGHRS and CDR2 YFSETQ. CDR3 protein: CASSRNPGQGAFGYTF. The DNA of the CDR3 is TGCGCCAGCAGCAGGAACCCGGGACAGGGGGCCTTTGGCTACACCTTC.

DNA of the CDR3: TGTGCCAGCAGTTACTCGACAGCAACCCGACATGGCTACACCTTC. Protein product: CASSYSTATRHGYTF. V usage is TRBV6-2 or TRBV6-3 and J usage is TRBJ1-2; possibly TRBD1 for D (5 bases). The germline V gene encodes CDR1 MNHEY and CDR2 SVGEGT. Trimming cost V 0 bases and J 6 bases, with 14 bases left between them. The CDR3 runs to 15 residues.

The chain uses TRBV28 and TRBJ2-1, with 9 positions matching TRBD2. The germline gives CDR1 MDHEN, CDR2 SYDVKM. This CDR3 is 16 amino acids long. Germline trimming cut 5 bases from V and 2 bases from J; bases unmatched to any gene: 7. CDR3 sequence reads: CASSMGLAHPYNEQFF. CDR3 nucleotide sequence: TGTGCCAGCAGTATGGGACTAGCCCACCCCTACAATGAGCAGTTCTTC.

The chain joins TRBV7-9 to TRBJ1-2; D unresolved. Trimming took off 1 base at V and 4 bases at J, with 13 bases between the two ends. The CDR3 runs 15 residues. CDR1 and CDR2 (germline): SEHNR, FQNEAQ (reference sequence). The CDR3 nucleotides are TGTGCCAGCAGCTTAGACCGGGGTCATATCTATGGCTACACCTTC. Protein: CASSLDRGHIYGYTF.